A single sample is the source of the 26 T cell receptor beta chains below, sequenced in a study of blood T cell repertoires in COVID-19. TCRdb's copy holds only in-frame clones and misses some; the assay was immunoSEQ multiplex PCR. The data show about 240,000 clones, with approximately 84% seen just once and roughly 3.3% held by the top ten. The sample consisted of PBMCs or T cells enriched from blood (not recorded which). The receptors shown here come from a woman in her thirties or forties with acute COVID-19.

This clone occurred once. In nucleotides, the CDR3 is TGTGCCAGTAAGTCGTCAGACCAAGAGACCCAGTACTTC. Protein sequence: CASKSSDQETQYF. The chain recombines TRBV19 with TRBJ2-5; D remains ambiguous. CDR1 LNHDA and CDR2 SQIVND come from the germline V gene (reference sequence). Trimming removed 7 bases at V and 0 bases at J, with 9 bases between. The CDR3 extends over 13 amino acids.

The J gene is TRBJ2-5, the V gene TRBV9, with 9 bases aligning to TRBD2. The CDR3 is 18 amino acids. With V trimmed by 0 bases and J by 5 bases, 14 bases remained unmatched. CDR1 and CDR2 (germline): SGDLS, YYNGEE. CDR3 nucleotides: TGTGCCAGCAGCGTAGGCATAATAGCGGGAGCTCCGGGGGAGACCCAGTACTTC. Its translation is CASSVGIIAGAPGETQYF.

CDR3 sequence: CASSQPTSGRGNEQFF. In nucleotides, the CDR3 is TGCGCCAGCAGCCAACCGACTAGCGGGAGGGGCAATGAGCAGTTCTTC. The chain links TRBV4-1 to TRBJ2-1; 14 bases map to TRBD2. The CDR3 spans 16 residues. The germline gives CDR1 MGHRA, CDR2 YSYEKL. V gave up 2 bases and J gave up 6 bases; unmatched junction bases: 3.

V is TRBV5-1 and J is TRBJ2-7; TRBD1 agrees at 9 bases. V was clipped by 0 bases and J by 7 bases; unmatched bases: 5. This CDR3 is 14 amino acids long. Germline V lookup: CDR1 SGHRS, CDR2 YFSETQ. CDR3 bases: TGCGCCAGCAGCTTGGAGGGACAGGGTAATGAGCAGTACTTC. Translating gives CASSLEGQGNEQYF.

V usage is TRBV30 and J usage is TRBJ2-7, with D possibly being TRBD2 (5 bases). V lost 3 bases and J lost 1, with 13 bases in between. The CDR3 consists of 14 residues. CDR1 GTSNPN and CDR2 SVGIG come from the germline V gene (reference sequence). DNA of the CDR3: TGTGCCTGGAGGCGGCTAGCTGATTCCTACGAGCAGTACTTC. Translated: CAWRRLADSYEQYF.

The CDR3 spells CASSLRYLQETQYF. The DNA of the CDR3 is TGTGCCAGCAGTTTACGCTATCTCCAAGAGACCCAGTACTTC. V is TRBV27 and J is TRBJ2-5; D unresolved. The CDR3 loop spans 14 amino acids. V lost 2 bases to trimming and J lost 1 base, with 8 bases between them. Germline CDR1 MNHEY, CDR2 SMNVEV (reference sequence).

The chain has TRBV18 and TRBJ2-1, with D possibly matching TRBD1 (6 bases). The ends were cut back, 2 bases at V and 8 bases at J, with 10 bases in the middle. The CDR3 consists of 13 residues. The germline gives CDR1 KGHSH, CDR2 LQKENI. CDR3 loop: CASSPGRGYEQFF. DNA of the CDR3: TGTGCCAGCTCACCAGGCAGGGGTTATGAGCAGTTCTTC.

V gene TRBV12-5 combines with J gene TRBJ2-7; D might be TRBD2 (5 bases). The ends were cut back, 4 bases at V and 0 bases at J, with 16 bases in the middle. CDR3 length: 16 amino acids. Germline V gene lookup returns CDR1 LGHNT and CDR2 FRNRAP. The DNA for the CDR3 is TGTGCTAGTGGTTCCCCGAGGGATTCGAGCTCCTACGAGCAGTACTTC. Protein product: CASGSPRDSSSYEQYF.

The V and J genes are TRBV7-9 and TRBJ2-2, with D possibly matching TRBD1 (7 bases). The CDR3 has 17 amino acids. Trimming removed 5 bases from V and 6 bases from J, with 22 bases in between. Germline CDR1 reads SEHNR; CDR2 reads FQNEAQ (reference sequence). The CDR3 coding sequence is TGTGCCAGCAGCCCGGAGGGGGCTCTAGGGTTCCCCGGGGAGCTGTTTTTT. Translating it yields CASSPEGALGFPGELFF.

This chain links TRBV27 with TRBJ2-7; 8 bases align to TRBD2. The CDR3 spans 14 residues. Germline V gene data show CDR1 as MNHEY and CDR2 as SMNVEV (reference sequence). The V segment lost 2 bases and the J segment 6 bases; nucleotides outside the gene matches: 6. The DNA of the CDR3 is TGTGCCAGCAGTTTAGACGGGAGGGGCTTCGAGCAGTACTTC. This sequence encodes CASSLDGRGFEQYF.

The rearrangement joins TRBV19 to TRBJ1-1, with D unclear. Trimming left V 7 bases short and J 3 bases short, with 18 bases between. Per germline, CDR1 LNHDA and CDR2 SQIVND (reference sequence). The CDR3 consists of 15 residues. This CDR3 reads CASINTRDRDTEAFF. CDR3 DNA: TGTGCCAGTATTAATACGAGGGATAGGGACACTGAAGCTTTCTTT. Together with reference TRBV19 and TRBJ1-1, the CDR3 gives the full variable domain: DGGITQSPKYLFRKEGQNVTLSCEQNLNHDAMYWYRQDPGQGLRLIYYSQIVNDFQKGDIAEGYSVSREKKESFPLTVTSAQKNPTAFYLCASINTRDRDTEAFFGQGTRLTVV.

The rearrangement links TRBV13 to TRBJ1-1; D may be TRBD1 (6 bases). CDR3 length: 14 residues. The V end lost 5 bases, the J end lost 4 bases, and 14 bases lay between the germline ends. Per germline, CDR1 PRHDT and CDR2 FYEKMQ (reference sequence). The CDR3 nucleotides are TGTGCCAGCAGCAGGGGGGGGCAGCGCACTGAAGCTTTCTTT. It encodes CASSRGGQRTEAFF.

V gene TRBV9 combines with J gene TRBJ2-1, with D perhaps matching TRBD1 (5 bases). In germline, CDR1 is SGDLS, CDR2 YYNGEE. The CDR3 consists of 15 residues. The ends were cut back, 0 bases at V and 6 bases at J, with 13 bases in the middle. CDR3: CASSVGGQSVNEQFF. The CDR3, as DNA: TGTGCCAGCAGCGTAGGGGGCCAGTCGGTCAATGAGCAGTTCTTC.

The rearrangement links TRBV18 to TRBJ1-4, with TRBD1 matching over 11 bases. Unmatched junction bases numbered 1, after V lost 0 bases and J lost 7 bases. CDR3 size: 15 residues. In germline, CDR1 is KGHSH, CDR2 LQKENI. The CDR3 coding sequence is TGTGCCAGCTCACCACCGGGACAGGGGGGTGAAAAACTGTTTTTT. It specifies CASSPPGQGGEKLFF.

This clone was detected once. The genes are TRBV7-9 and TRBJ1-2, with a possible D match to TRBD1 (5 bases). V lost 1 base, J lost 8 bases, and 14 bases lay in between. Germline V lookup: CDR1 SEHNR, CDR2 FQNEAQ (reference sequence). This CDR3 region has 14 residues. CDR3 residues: CASSLVGADHGYTF. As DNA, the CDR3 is TGTGCCAGCAGCTTAGTTGGGGCCGACCACGGCTACACCTTC.

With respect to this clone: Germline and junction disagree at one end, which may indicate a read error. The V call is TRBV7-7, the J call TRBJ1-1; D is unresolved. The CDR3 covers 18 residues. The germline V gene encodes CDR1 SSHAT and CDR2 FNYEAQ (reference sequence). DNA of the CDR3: TGTGCTAGCAGCTCGCATACGGGTTTGCCAGATTGGAACACTGAAGCTTTCTTT. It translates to CASSSHTGLPDWNTEAFF.

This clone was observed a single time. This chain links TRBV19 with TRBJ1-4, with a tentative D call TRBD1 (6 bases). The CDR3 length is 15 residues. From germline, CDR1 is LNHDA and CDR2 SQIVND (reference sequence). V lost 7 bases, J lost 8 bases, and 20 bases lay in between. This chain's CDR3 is CASIPSGRGGEKLFF. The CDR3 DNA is TGTGCCAGTATCCCTTCGGGCAGGGGAGGGGAAAAACTGTTTTTT.

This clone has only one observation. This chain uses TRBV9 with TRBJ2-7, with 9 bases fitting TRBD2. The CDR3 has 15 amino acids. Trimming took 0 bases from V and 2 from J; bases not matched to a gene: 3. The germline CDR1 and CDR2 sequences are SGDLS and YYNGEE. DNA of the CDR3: TGTGCCAGCAGCGTAGCCCCTAGCGGGGCCTACGAGCAGTACTTC. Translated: CASSVAPSGAYEQYF.

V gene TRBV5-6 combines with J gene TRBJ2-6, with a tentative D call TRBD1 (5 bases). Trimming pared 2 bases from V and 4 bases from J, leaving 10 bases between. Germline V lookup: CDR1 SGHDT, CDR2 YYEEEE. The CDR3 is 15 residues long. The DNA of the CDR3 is TGTGCCAGCAGCTTCATAGGGGCAGGGGCCAACGTCCTGACTTTC. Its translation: CASSFIGAGANVLTF.

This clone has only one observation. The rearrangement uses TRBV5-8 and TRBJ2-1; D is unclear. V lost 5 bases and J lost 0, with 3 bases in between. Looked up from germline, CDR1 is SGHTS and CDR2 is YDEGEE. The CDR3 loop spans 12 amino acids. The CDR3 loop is CASSISYNEQFF. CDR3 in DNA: TGTGCCAGCAGTATCTCCTACAATGAGCAGTTCTTC.

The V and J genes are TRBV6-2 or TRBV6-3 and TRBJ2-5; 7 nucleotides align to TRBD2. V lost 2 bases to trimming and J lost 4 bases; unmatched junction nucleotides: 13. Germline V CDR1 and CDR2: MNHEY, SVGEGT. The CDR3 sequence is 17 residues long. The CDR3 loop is CASSYLLGSGLVETQYF. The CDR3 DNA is TGTGCCAGCAGTTACCTTCTGGGTAGCGGGCTTGTAGAGACCCAGTACTTC.

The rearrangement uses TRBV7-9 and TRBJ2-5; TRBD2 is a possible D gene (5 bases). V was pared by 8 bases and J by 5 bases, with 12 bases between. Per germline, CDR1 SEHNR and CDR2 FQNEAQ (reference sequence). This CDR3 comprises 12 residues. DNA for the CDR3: TGTGCCAGCGGACGGGCGGGCGAGACCCAGTACTTC. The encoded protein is CASGRAGETQYF. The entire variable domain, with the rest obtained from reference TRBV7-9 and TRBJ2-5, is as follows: DTGVSQNPRHKITKRGQNVTFRCDPISEHNRLYWYRQTLGQGPEFLTYFQNEAQLEKSRLLSDRFSAERPKGSFSTLEIQRTEQGDSAMYLCASGRAGETQYFGPGTRLLVL.

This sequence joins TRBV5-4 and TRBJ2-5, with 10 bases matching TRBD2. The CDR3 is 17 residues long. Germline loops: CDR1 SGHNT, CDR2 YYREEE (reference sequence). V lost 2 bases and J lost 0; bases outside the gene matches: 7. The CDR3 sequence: CASSFRGTSAYQETQYF. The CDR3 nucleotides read TGTGCCAGCAGCTTTCGGGGGACTAGCGCGTACCAAGAGACCCAGTACTTC.

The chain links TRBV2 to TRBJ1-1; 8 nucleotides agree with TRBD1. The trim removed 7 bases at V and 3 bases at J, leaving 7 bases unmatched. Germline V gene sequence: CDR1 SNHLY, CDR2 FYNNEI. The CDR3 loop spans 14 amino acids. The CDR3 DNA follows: TGTGCCAGCAACGACAGGGGCGGGGACACTGAAGCTTTCTTT. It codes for CASNDRGGDTEAFF. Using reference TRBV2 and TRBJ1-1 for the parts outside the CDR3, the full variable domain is EPEVTQTPSHQVTQMGQEVILRCVPISNHLYFYWYRQILGQKVEFLVSFYNNEISEKSEIFDDQFSVERPDGSNFTLKIRSTKLEDSAMYFCASNDRGGDTEAFFGQGTRLTVV.

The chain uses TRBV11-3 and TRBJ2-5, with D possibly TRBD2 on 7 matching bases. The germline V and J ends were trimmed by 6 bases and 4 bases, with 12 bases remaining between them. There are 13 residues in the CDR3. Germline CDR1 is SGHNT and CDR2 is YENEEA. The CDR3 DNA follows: TGTGCCAGCAGTCCCGGGGGGCTAGAGACCCAGTACTTC. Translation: CASSPGGLETQYF.

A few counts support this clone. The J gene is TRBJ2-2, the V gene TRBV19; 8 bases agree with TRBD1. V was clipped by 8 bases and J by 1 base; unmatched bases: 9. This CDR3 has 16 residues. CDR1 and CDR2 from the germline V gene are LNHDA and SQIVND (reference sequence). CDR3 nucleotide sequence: TGTGCCAGTGAGCGGTGGGACAGGAAGAACACCGGGGAGCTGTTTTTT. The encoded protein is CASERWDRKNTGELFF.